This T cell receptor beta chain was retrieved from a study of blood T cell repertoires in COVID-19. Study-level background: In each case, the material was cDNA or gDNA derived from T cells, B-cell-depleted T cells, or PBMCs.

The protocol was immunoSEQ multiplex PCR, while the TCRdb copy is restricted to in-frame clones and leaves out a portion. The profile shows roughly 69,000 clones, 90% of them singletons. CDR3 length: 15 amino acids. Per the germline V gene, CDR1 is MNHEY and CDR2 is SVGAGI. Trimming pared 8 bases from V and 6 bases from J, leaving 22 bases between. This clone was seen a few times. The chain carries TRBV6-5 and TRBJ1-1, with a weak D call TRBD1 (5 bases). The source of this sequence is a middle-aged man with acute or convalescent COVID-19. What was sequenced was peripheral blood. CDR3 in amino acids: CASRNGQGKGAEAFF. The DNA of the CDR3 is TGTGCCAGCCGAAATGGGCAGGGTAAAGGTGCTGAAGCTTTCTTT.